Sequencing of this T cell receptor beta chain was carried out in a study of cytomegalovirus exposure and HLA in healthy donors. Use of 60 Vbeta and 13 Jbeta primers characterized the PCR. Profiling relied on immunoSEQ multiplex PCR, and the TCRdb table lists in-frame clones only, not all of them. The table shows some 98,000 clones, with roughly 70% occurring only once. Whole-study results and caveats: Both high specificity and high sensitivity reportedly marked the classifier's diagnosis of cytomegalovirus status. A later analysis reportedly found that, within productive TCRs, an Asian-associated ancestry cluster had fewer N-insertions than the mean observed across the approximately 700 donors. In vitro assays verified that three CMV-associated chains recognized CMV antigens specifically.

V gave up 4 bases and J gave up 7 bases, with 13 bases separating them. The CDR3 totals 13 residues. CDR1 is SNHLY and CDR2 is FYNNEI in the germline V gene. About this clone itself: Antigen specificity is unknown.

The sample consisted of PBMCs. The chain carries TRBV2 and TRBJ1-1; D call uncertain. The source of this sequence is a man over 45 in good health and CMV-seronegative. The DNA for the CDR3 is TGTGCCAGCAGTGCAGCGGGCGGGGATGAAGCTTTCTTT. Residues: CASSAAGGDEAFF.